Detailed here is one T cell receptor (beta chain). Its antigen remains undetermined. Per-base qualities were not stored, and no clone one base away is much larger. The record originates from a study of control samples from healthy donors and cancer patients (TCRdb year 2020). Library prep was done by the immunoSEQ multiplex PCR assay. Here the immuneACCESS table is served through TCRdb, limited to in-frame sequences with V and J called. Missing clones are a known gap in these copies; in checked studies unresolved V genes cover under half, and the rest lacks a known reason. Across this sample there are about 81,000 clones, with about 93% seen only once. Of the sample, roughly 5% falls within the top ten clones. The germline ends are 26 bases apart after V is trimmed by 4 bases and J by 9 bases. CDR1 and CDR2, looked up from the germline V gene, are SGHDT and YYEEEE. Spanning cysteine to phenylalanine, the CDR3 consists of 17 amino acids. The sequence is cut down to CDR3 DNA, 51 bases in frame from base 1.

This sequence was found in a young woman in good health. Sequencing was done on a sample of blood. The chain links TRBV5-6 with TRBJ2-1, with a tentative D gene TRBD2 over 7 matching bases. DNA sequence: TGTGCCAGCAGCCTGGGGTGGAGGGGGGGCCCAAGAGGTGAGCAGTTCTTC. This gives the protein CASSLGWRGGPRGEQFF.